Presented here are 19 T cell receptor beta chains from one specimen sequenced in a study of cytomegalovirus exposure and HLA in healthy donors. Both 60 Vbeta primers and 13 Jbeta primers went into the PCR. Using immunoSEQ multiplex PCR, the repertoire was profiled, and TCRdb retains in-frame clones only, with some absent. The sample lists 150,000 or so clones; about 69% were seen once. Sequencing input: PBMCs. All receptors come from a human donor in good health.

This clone was counted only a few times. This chain connects TRBV18 to TRBJ2-5; TRBD1 is a possible D gene (6 bases). The end of the DNA aligns better with TRBJ2-7, so the J call may be wrong. The CDR3 has 16 residues. Germline V gives CDR1 KGHSH, CDR2 LQKENI. The CDR3 bases are TGTGCCAGCTCCGGGGTAACAGGGAGCCCGGGCTACGAGCAGTACTTC. It codes for CASSGVTGSPGYEQYF.

The V and J genes are TRBV5-1 and TRBJ1-1, with 9 bases matching TRBD1. J lost 0 bases, V lost 4 bases, and 13 bases had no gene match. This CDR3 has 18 residues. Germline V CDR1 and CDR2: SGHRS, YFSETQ. CDR3 protein: CASSLPQDRGYMNTEAFF. The CDR3 bases are TGCGCCAGCAGCCTCCCTCAGGACAGGGGTTATATGAACACTGAAGCTTTCTTT.

This clone was seen a handful of times. This chain uses TRBV7-9 with TRBJ2-3; D remains unclear. This CDR3 is 13 amino acids long. V dropped 1 base and J dropped 6 bases, with 8 bases sitting between them. From germline, CDR1 is SEHNR and CDR2 FQNEAQ (reference sequence). The CDR3 nucleotides read TGTGCCAGCAGCTTAGAAGCCAGGGATACGCAGTATTTT. Protein: CASSLEARDTQYF.

CDR3 region: CASSLENNYEQYF. The CDR3 DNA reads as TGTGCCAGCAGCTTAGAAAACAACTACGAGCAGTACTTC. The chain has TRBV11-3 and TRBJ2-7; D call uncertain. Trimming stripped 0 bases from V and 3 bases from J, with 6 bases between. The CDR3 is made up of 13 amino acids. The germline gives CDR1 SGHNT, CDR2 YENEEA.

This chain joins TRBV6-1 and TRBJ2-7; D call uncertain. With 5 bases removed from V and 3 bases from J, the gap between germline ends came to 8 bases. Germline CDR1 is MNHNS and CDR2 is SASEGT. This CDR3 spans 12 amino acids. Here the CDR3 DNA reads TGTGCCAGCAGTCCCACTGGCTACGAGCAGTACTTC. The encoded protein is CASSPTGYEQYF.

The J gene is TRBJ2-1, the V gene TRBV30; 8 bases agree with TRBD1. The ends lost 3 bases at V and 7 bases at J; junction bases unmatched: 5. Germline-derived CDR1 and CDR2 are GTSNPN and SVGIG (reference sequence). This CDR3 region has 13 residues. The CDR3 is CAWRRQGKNEQFF. DNA of the CDR3: TGTGCCTGGAGGCGACAGGGGAAAAATGAGCAGTTCTTC.

The chain employs TRBV5-6 and TRBJ2-5; maybe TRBD2 (7 bases). The V and J ends lost 4 bases and 0 bases respectively, with 16 bases between them. This CDR3 is built from 16 residues. Germline assignment: CDR1 SGHDT and CDR2 YYEEEE. CDR3 bases: TGTGCCAGCAGCGGCTGGGGGGGCCCGAACCAAGAGACCCAGTACTTC. Translated: CASSGWGGPNQETQYF.

The chain combines TRBV7-8 with TRBJ2-3; D perhaps matches TRBD2 (6 bases). The CDR3 has 14 amino acids. The V end lost 4 bases, the J end lost 6 bases, and 14 bases lay between the germline ends. Germline CDR1 is SGHVS and CDR2 is FQNEAQ. The CDR3 bases are TGTGCCAGCAGCTCTTTGGGGGGTCGGGATACGCAGTATTTT. Its protein is CASSSLGGRDTQYF.

This clone was seen a single time. The chain employs TRBV7-2 and TRBJ2-3; D call uncertain. Germline V gene data show CDR1 as SGHTA and CDR2 as FQGNSA. There are 13 residues in the CDR3. The ends were cut back, 2 bases at V and 2 bases at J, with 5 bases in the middle. CDR3 amino acids: CASSLQITDTQYF. CDR3 DNA sequence: TGTGCCAGCAGCTTACAGATCACAGATACGCAGTATTTT.

The chain uses TRBV5-1 and TRBJ2-7; D might be TRBD1 (5 bases). The V end lost 5 bases, the J end lost 2 bases, and 14 bases lay between the germline ends. The CDR3 is 14 amino acids. Germline CDR1 and CDR2: SGHRS and YFSETQ. CDR3 in amino acids: CASSLEYRPYEQYF. CDR3 bases: TGCGCCAGCAGTCTGGAATACAGGCCCTACGAGCAGTACTTC.

V is TRBV9 and J is TRBJ1-2; 11 nucleotides line up with TRBD1. Trimming removed 4 bases from V and 4 bases from J; junction bases left unmatched: 6. The V gene's germline CDR1 is SGDLS and CDR2 YYNGEE. The length of the CDR3 is 15 residues. In nucleotides, the CDR3 is TGTGCCAGCAGCCCCGGGGACAGGGGGTTCTATGGCTACACCTTC. This encodes CASSPGDRGFYGYTF.

This clone appeared a few times. The CDR3 DNA follows: TGCAGCGGTGTGACTAGCGTAGTCACAGATACGCAGTATTTT. The encoded protein is CSGVTSVVTDTQYF. The chain carries TRBV29-1 and TRBJ2-3; 8 bases map to TRBD2. V shed 7 bases, J shed 2 bases, and the junction held 8 bases outside the gene matches. Germline V gene sequence: CDR1 SQVTM, CDR2 ANQGSEA. The CDR3 extends over 14 amino acids.

The CDR3 is CASSYSGSSYNEQFF. In DNA form, the CDR3 reads TGTGCCAGCAGTTACTCAGGGAGCTCCTACAATGAGCAGTTCTTC. The chain has TRBV6-6 and TRBJ2-1; weak D call: TRBD2 (5 bases). This CDR3 is built from 15 residues. Germline assignment: CDR1 MNHNY and CDR2 SVGAGI (reference sequence). The V end lost 0 bases, the J end lost 0 bases, and 6 bases lay between the germline ends.

In regard to this clone: A junction end diverges from the germline sequence, so it may reflect a read error. The V call is TRBV2, the J call TRBJ2-7; 7 bases are a match to TRBD2. Per germline, CDR1 SNHLY and CDR2 FYNNEI. The CDR3 runs to 14 residues. DNA of the CDR3: TGTGCCAGCACTGAAATGGTTACGGGGGGCGAGCAGTACTTC. It yields the protein CASTEMVTGGEQYF.

This chain joins TRBV29-1 and TRBJ2-7; 9 bases are a match to TRBD1. This CDR3 spans 16 amino acids. J was trimmed by 5 bases and V by 0 bases; bases with no gene match: 11. The V gene's germline CDR1 is SQVTM and CDR2 ANQGSEA. The CDR3 loop reads CSVEDLGDRVLHEQYF. In DNA, the CDR3 is TGCAGCGTTGAAGACCTAGGGGACAGGGTATTACACGAGCAGTACTTC.

The rearrangement links TRBV30 to TRBJ1-2, with D uncertain. Germline V lookup: CDR1 GTSNPN, CDR2 SVGIG (reference sequence). V was trimmed by 3 bases and J by 7 bases, leaving 9 bases between them. The CDR3 spans 11 residues. The CDR3 region is CAWRVDIGYTF. DNA for the CDR3: TGTGCCTGGAGGGTCGACATTGGCTACACCTTC. Complete variable domain (other parts from reference TRBV30 and TRBJ1-2): SQTIHQWPATLVQPVGSPLSLECTVEGTSNPNLYWYRQAAGRGLQLLFYSVGIGQISSEVPQNLSASRPQDRQFILSSKKLLLSDSGFYLCAWRVDIGYTFGSGTRLTVV.

This clone was observed a handful of times. The CDR3 DNA is TGTGCCAGCTCCCGAGCAGGGGGGACTGAAGCTTTCTTT. This sequence encodes CASSRAGGTEAFF. The chain combines TRBV18 with TRBJ1-1, with 7 positions matching TRBD1. The length of the CDR3 is 13 residues. V shed 6 bases and J 5 bases; nucleotides not matched to a gene: 6. CDR1 and CDR2 (germline): KGHSH, LQKENI.

The chain couples TRBV6-6 to TRBJ1-4, with D unresolved. CDR1 and CDR2 from the germline V gene are MNHNY and SVGAGI (reference sequence). Trimming took off 7 bases at V and 5 bases at J, with 11 bases between the two ends. The CDR3 consists of 13 residues. CDR3 coding DNA: TGTGCCAGCACCGACTCCAGCAATGAAAAACTGTTTTTT. As protein: CASTDSSNEKLFF.

This clone was found a few times. The chain has TRBV11-2 and TRBJ2-5; D is possibly TRBD1 (6 bases). Germline CDR1 is SGHAT and CDR2 is FQNNGV. CDR3 length: 17 amino acids. V dropped 4 bases and J dropped 2 bases, with 20 bases sitting between them. The CDR3 nucleotides read TGTGCCAGCAGCTCAGCCCGGGACACCCCTATTCAAGAGACCCAGTACTTC. The encoded protein is CASSSARDTPIQETQYF.